Included here is one T cell receptor beta chain sequence, with context. No antigen is known for it. Treatment described: roughly 19 received Ad26.COV2.S at low or high dose, single or two shots; about 5 received placebo; per-sample allocation not given. Sampling took place 63 days after the first vaccine or placebo injection. Assay: immunoSEQ multiplex PCR; the TCRdb copy retains only in-frame clones and omits some. This table holds 380,000 or so clones, 86% found once. This record comes from a study of Ad26.COV2.S vaccination and SARS-CoV-2 variants. Study-wide context: The study gave Ad26.COV2.S intramuscularly, once or twice 56 days apart.

Study-wide findings and caveats: The study found similar non-spike TCR breadth in vaccine and placebo recipients. Breadth and depth estimates from TCRs may understate total T cell responses.

V shed 4 bases, J shed 4 bases, and the junction held 5 bases outside the gene matches. The CDR3 has 18 residues. Germline V CDR1 and CDR2: LGHNA, YSLEER. The chain combines TRBV4-3 with TRBJ2-6, with 15 positions matching TRBD2. The sequence was collected from a person between 18 and 65 years old who received the Ad26.COV2.S COVID-19 vaccine or a placebo. Sequences were derived from peripheral blood, sampled in a trial of Ad26.COV2.S vaccine versus placebo. The CDR3 sequence is CASSPGLAGGQGANVLTF. DNA of the CDR3: TGCGCCAGCAGCCCGGGACTAGCGGGAGGTCAGGGGGCCAACGTCCTGACTTTC.